This passage covers 27 T cell receptor beta chains from one sample sequenced in a study of PD-1 blockade in classical Hodgkin lymphoma. All the patients suffered relapse after autologous stem cell transplantation, and brentuximab vedotin exposure differed. The repertoire was sequenced with immunoSEQ multiplex PCR; TCRdb's copy has only in-frame clones and lacks some. The data show around 13,000 clones, about 82% seen once. The sequences come from peripheral blood mononuclear cells (PBMCs), collected at baseline. All receptors come from a human donor with classical Hodgkin lymphoma.

The chain links TRBV6-4 to TRBJ2-1; 9 positions agree with TRBD1. The junction had 17 bases not matched to a gene; V was cut back by 5 bases and J by 6 bases. There are 18 residues in the CDR3. Looked up from germline, CDR1 is MRHNA and CDR2 is SNTAGT. The CDR3: CASSYWDRAHLVGNEQFF. CDR3 nucleotides: TGTGCCAGCAGTTACTGGGACAGGGCCCACCTGGTCGGCAATGAGCAGTTCTTC.

This chain joins TRBV5-5 and TRBJ1-1; no reliable D call. The CDR3 runs to 12 residues. Looked up from germline, CDR1 is SGHKS and CDR2 is YYEKEE (reference sequence). The V end was cut by 0 bases, the J end by 4 bases, with 4 bases between. The CDR3 region has the DNA TGTGCCAGCAGCTTGGTCCCCACTGAAGCTTTCTTT. The encoded protein is CASSLVPTEAFF. Based on the CDR3 plus reference TRBV5-5 and TRBJ1-1, the full variable domain is DAGVTQSPTHLIKTRGQQVTLRCSPISGHKSVSWYQQVLGQGPQFIFQYYEKEERGRGNFPDRFSARQFPNYSSELNVNALLLGDSALYLCASSLVPTEAFFGQGTRLTVV.

In this sample, this clone turned up a few times. The J gene is TRBJ2-2, the V gene TRBV25-1; D is undetermined. There are 10 residues in the CDR3. Germline assignment: CDR1 MGHDK and CDR2 SYGVNS. The germline V and J ends were trimmed by 3 bases and 8 bases, with 1 base remaining between them. In DNA form, the CDR3 reads TGTGCCAGCAGTGATGGGGAGCTGTTTTTT. It is translated as CASSDGELFF.

This chain connects TRBV30 to TRBJ1-1; 10 bases fit TRBD1. Germline V gene data show CDR1 as GTSNPN and CDR2 as SVGIG (reference sequence). V lost 4 bases, J lost 2 bases, and 7 bases stayed unmatched. CDR3 length: 15 amino acids. The CDR3 DNA follows: TGTGCCTGGATCAGGAGACAGGGGGCAAACACTGAAGCTTTCTTT. Translation: CAWIRRQGANTEAFF.

The rearrangement uses TRBV7-2 and TRBJ2-4; TRBD2 matches 7 bases. The V gene's germline CDR1 is SGHTA and CDR2 FQGNSA. CDR3 length: 14 amino acids. The V segment lost 0 bases and the J segment 7 bases; nucleotides outside the gene matches: 3. The CDR3 DNA reads as TGTGCCAGCAGCTTAGCGGGAGGGTATAACATTCAGTACTTC. It is translated as CASSLAGGYNIQYF. Complete variable domain (other parts from reference TRBV7-2 and TRBJ2-4): GAGVSQSPSNKVTEKGKDVELRCDPISGHTALYWYRQSLGQGLEFLIYFQGNSAPDKSGLPSDRFSAERTGGSVSTLTIQRTQQEDSAVYLCASSLAGGYNIQYFGAGTRLSVL.

The V gene is TRBV30, the J gene TRBJ2-4, with D uncertain. The germline V gene encodes CDR1 GTSNPN and CDR2 SVGIG (reference sequence). The CDR3 runs to 16 residues. V dropped 1 base and J dropped 0 bases, with 13 bases sitting between them. Written as DNA, the CDR3 is TGTGCCTGGAGTGCCCTACAGAAGAAAGCCAAAAACATTCAGTACTTC. Translating gives CAWSALQKKAKNIQYF.

Only a few counts were recorded for this clone. The rearrangement joins TRBV10-1 to TRBJ1-2, with a weak D call TRBD1 (5 bases). The CDR3 covers 14 residues. The germline V and J ends were trimmed by 2 bases and 4 bases, with 11 bases remaining between them. Germline V gene lookup returns CDR1 WNHNN and CDR2 SYGVQD (reference sequence). The CDR3 coding sequence is TGCGCCAGCAGTGAGACAGGCCGTCCCTATGGCTACACCTTC. Amino acids: CASSETGRPYGYTF.

CDR3: CASSQDGGSVHEQYF. The CDR3, as DNA: TGCGCCAGCAGCCAAGATGGCGGGAGCGTCCACGAGCAGTACTTC. The chain combines TRBV4-1 with TRBJ2-7, with TRBD2 identical over 7 bases. CDR1 and CDR2 from the germline V gene are MGHRA and YSYEKL. V lost 0 bases, J lost 5 bases, and 7 bases stayed unmatched. This CDR3 comprises 15 residues.

The V call is TRBV4-2, the J call TRBJ1-4; TRBD1 matches 9 bases. V lost 0 bases to trimming and J lost 8 bases; unmatched junction nucleotides: 1. The CDR3 is made up of 14 amino acids. CDR1 and CDR2 (germline): LGHNA, YNFKEQ. In DNA, the CDR3 is TGTGCCAGCAGCCAAGATGACAGGGGGGAAAAACTGTTTTTT. This gives the protein CASSQDDRGEKLFF.

As for this clone: This sample also contains other DNA sequences that code for the same CDR3. The genes are TRBV9 and TRBJ1-1; no definite D call. Trimming removed 4 bases at V and 7 bases at J, with 20 bases between. The CDR3 is 15 residues long. Germline lookup yields CDR1 SGDLS and CDR2 YYNGEE. CDR3 nucleotide sequence: TGTGCCAGCAGCCGTGCTCTCGGCCCCGCGCTTGAAGCTTTCTTT. It translates to CASSRALGPALEAFF.

The chain recombines TRBV16 with TRBJ2-2; TRBD2 might be the D (5 bases). V gave up 3 bases and J gave up 6 bases, with 17 bases separating them. Germline CDR1 KGHSY, CDR2 FQNENV. This CDR3 is built from 16 residues. The CDR3 region has the DNA TGTGCCAGCAGCCATTTTCGGGAAGTAATAGCCGGGGAGCTGTTTTTT. Its translation: CASSHFREVIAGELFF.

This chain links TRBV2 with TRBJ2-5; D unresolved. V gave up 8 bases and J gave up 5 bases, with 12 bases separating them. This CDR3 has 12 residues. Germline assignment: CDR1 SNHLY and CDR2 FYNNEI. The CDR3 loop reads CASGVRTETQYF. CDR3 nucleotides: TGTGCCAGCGGAGTTAGAACGGAGACCCAGTACTTC.

V is TRBV12-5 and J is TRBJ2-1; TRBD2 matches at 10 bases. Unmatched junction bases numbered 11, after V lost 0 bases and J lost 0 bases. Germline lookup yields CDR1 LGHNT and CDR2 FRNRAP. The CDR3 covers 20 residues. CDR3: CASGLVLSLSSGSSYNEQFF. The CDR3, as DNA: TGTGCTAGTGGTTTGGTACTAAGTTTGTCTAGCGGGAGCTCCTACAATGAGCAGTTCTTC.

The V call is TRBV5-1, the J call TRBJ2-6; the D is unclear. CDR3 size: 17 residues. Germline-derived CDR1 and CDR2 are SGHRS and YFSETQ. The V gene lost 1 base and the J gene lost 0 bases, with 11 bases spanning the gap. The CDR3 bases are TGCGCCAGCAGCTTGATGTCAGGTCGCTCTGGGGCCAACGTCCTGACTTTC. This gives the protein CASSLMSGRSGANVLTF. The full variable domain, rest sourced from reference TRBV5-1 and TRBJ2-6, is KAGVTQTPRYLIKTRGQQVTLSCSPISGHRSVSWYQQTPGQGLQFLFEYFSETQRNKGNFPGRFSGRQFSNSRSEMNVSTLELGDSALYLCASSLMSGRSGANVLTFGAGSRLTVL.

The chain joins TRBV30 to TRBJ2-3, with D unresolved. The germline V and J ends were trimmed by 4 bases and 5 bases, with 10 bases remaining between them. The CDR3 has 12 amino acids. Germline loops: CDR1 GTSNPN, CDR2 SVGIG (reference sequence). CDR3 nucleotide sequence: TGTGCCTGGATTCGTCCCTTAGATACGCAGTATTTT. Protein: CAWIRPLDTQYF. The full variable domain, its missing parts supplied by reference TRBV30 and TRBJ2-3, is SQTIHQWPATLVQPVGSPLSLECTVEGTSNPNLYWYRQAAGRGLQLLFYSVGIGQISSEVPQNLSASRPQDRQFILSSKKLLLSDSGFYLCAWIRPLDTQYFGPGTRLTVL.

This chain links TRBV10-1 with TRBJ1-5, with 7 bases aligning to TRBD1. The germline V gene has CDR1 WNHNN and CDR2 SYGVQD (reference sequence). Trimming took 5 bases from V and 3 from J; bases not matched to a gene: 1. This CDR3 contains 13 residues. The CDR3 DNA is TGCGCCAGCAGTACAGGGGTCAATCAGCCCCAGCATTTT. Protein: CASSTGVNQPQHF.

The genes are TRBV5-1 and TRBJ2-3, with 9 bases lining up with TRBD1. The CDR3 spans 16 residues. Germline V lookup: CDR1 SGHRS, CDR2 YFSETQ. V shed 0 bases, J shed 1 base, and the junction held 3 bases outside the gene matches. In DNA, the CDR3 is TGCGCCAGCAGCTTGGCCCGACAGGGGGGCACAGATACGCAGTATTTT. Translated: CASSLARQGGTDTQYF.

J is TRBJ2-3 and V is TRBV7-6; D call uncertain. Looked up from germline, CDR1 is SGHVS and CDR2 is FNYEAQ. This CDR3 comprises 17 residues. V lost 3 bases and J lost 3, with 19 bases in between. Written as DNA, the CDR3 is TGTGCCAGCAGCTTCCCAGCCTCGGGCGCTGCTACAGATACGCAGTATTTT. Translated, it gives CASSFPASGAATDTQYF.

This chain joins TRBV15 and TRBJ2-5, with 8 bases identical to TRBD1. The CDR3 sequence is 14 residues long. Trimming took 3 bases from V and 4 from J; bases not matched to a gene: 4. Germline V lookup: CDR1 LNHNV, CDR2 YYDKDF (reference sequence). This chain's CDR3 is CATSSQGAGETQYF. CDR3 DNA sequence: TGTGCCACCAGCAGCCAGGGGGCCGGAGAGACCCAGTACTTC.

The chain carries TRBV11-2 and TRBJ1-6; the D gene is possibly TRBD1 (6 bases). The germline gives CDR1 SGHAT, CDR2 FQNNGV. CDR3 size: 14 residues. Trimming pared 5 bases from V and 9 bases from J, leaving 14 bases between. The CDR3: CASSQHRASSPLHF. The CDR3 DNA reads TGTGCCAGCAGCCAGCACAGGGCAAGTTCACCCCTCCACTTT.

This clone appeared a few times. V gene TRBV6-1 combines with J gene TRBJ1-2, with 7 bases identical to TRBD1. This CDR3 region has 14 residues. With V trimmed by 8 bases and J by 8 bases, 14 bases remained unmatched. Germline lookup yields CDR1 MNHNS and CDR2 SASEGT. The CDR3 bases are TGTGCCAGCGCCAGGGACAGCTCCTCGGGCGGCTACACCTTC. Its translation: CASARDSSSGGYTF.

The chain joins TRBV28 to TRBJ1-1; no firm D call. This CDR3 comprises 11 residues. The ends were cut back, 3 bases at V and 14 bases at J, with 13 bases in the middle. From germline, CDR1 is MDHEN and CDR2 SYDVKM. The CDR3 region has the DNA TGTGCCAGCAGTTTCAAGGGCCTAAGATTCTTT. Its protein product is CASSFKGLRFF.

V is TRBV6-5 and J is TRBJ1-4; D not resolved. The germline V gene has CDR1 MNHEY and CDR2 SVGAGI. The CDR3 is 13 residues long. The V end was cut by 7 bases, the J end by 3 bases, with 9 bases between. This CDR3 is CASIAVANEKLFF. In nucleotides, the CDR3 is TGTGCCAGCATTGCAGTTGCTAATGAAAAACTGTTTTTT.

This sequence joins TRBV9 and TRBJ1-2; D uncertain. The germline V gene has CDR1 SGDLS and CDR2 YYNGEE. The CDR3 is 20 residues long. Trimming removed 1 base at V and 4 bases at J, with 29 bases between. CDR3: CASSVTLRGWGTRGSYGYTF. The CDR3 nucleotides are TGTGCCAGCAGCGTAACCCTACGTGGGTGGGGAACACGGGGATCCTATGGCTACACCTTC.

This chain connects TRBV5-5 to TRBJ1-6, with D perhaps TRBD1 (6 bases). Germline loops: CDR1 SGHKS, CDR2 YYEKEE (reference sequence). Trimming took off 0 bases at V and 7 bases at J, with 17 bases between the two ends. The CDR3 totals 17 residues. CDR3 loop: CASSLVGLQQGNSPLHF. The CDR3 nucleotides are TGTGCCAGCAGCTTGGTCGGCCTGCAACAGGGAAATTCACCCCTCCACTTT.

V and J are TRBV13 and TRBJ1-4, with no clear D. Trimming removed 3 bases at V and 0 bases at J, with 11 bases between. Looked up from germline, CDR1 is PRHDT and CDR2 is FYEKMQ (reference sequence). The CDR3 sequence is 16 residues long. DNA of the CDR3: TGTGCCAGCAGCTTTTTTCCGACTTCAACTAATGAAAAACTGTTTTTT. Translated: CASSFFPTSTNEKLFF.

CDR3 nucleotide sequence: TGTGCCAGCAGTGACAGGGGGCGGTTTGGCTACACCTTC. This translates into CASSDRGRFGYTF. The chain uses TRBV5-4 and TRBJ1-2, with 10 bases fitting TRBD1. This CDR3 has 13 residues. The germline V gene encodes CDR1 SGHNT and CDR2 YYREEE (reference sequence). V shed 5 bases and J 7 bases; nucleotides not matched to a gene: 5.